These 28 T cell receptor beta chains originate from one sample sequenced in a study of blood T cell repertoires in COVID-19. Method: immunoSEQ multiplex PCR; TCRdb's copy keeps in-frame clones and lacks some. Of 25,000 to 30,000 clones listed, 80% to 90% are singletons. Sequencing was carried out using peripheral blood. The receptors here all came from a human donor in a cohort sampled during active COVID-19. The donor label of this sample is uncertain.

This clone was found once. This sequence joins TRBV4-2 and TRBJ2-1; 9 bases are shared with TRBD2. Trimming cost V 0 bases and J 12 bases; bases outside gene matches: 9. This CDR3 contains 15 residues. The germline CDR1 and CDR2 sequences are LGHNA and YNFKEQ. The CDR3 is CASSQEETGLAGQFF. CDR3 nucleotides: TGTGCCAGCAGCCAAGAAGAAACGGGACTAGCAGGGCAGTTCTTC.

This sequence joins TRBV4-2 and TRBJ1-2, with 9 nucleotides matching TRBD1. The length of the CDR3 is 15 residues. Germline CDR1 is LGHNA and CDR2 is YNFKEQ. The J segment lost 8 bases and the V segment lost 1 base, leaving 8 bases of the junction unmatched. CDR3 protein: CASSQGQGETGGYTF. CDR3 DNA sequence: TGTGCCAGCAGCCAAGGACAGGGGGAAACAGGGGGCTACACCTTC.

The chain uses TRBV7-8 and TRBJ1-3; no firm D call. Trimming removed 5 bases from V and 0 bases from J, with 11 bases in between. The CDR3 runs 15 residues. CDR1 SGHVS and CDR2 FQNEAQ come from the germline V gene. The DNA for the CDR3 is TGTGCCAGCAGCCCTCCGGGTATCTCTGGAAACACCATATATTTT. Protein: CASSPPGISGNTIYF.

V is TRBV7-9 and J is TRBJ2-3; possible D gene TRBD2, 7 bases. Germline CDR1 SEHNR, CDR2 FQNEAQ (reference sequence). Deletions cut 1 base from V and 6 bases from J, with 14 bases between. CDR3 length equals 15 residues. The CDR3 here is CASSLGGGLRDTQYF. CDR3 nucleotides: TGTGCCAGCAGCTTAGGGGGGGGCCTAAGGGATACGCAGTATTTT.

The genes are TRBV2 and TRBJ2-2, with 8 nucleotides matching TRBD1. Germline loops: CDR1 SNHLY, CDR2 FYNNEI. The V segment lost 6 bases and the J segment 6 bases; nucleotides outside the gene matches: 3. The CDR3 runs 13 residues. The CDR3, as DNA: TGTGCCAGCAGCAGGGGGCGGGCCGGGGAGCTGTTTTTT. It encodes CASSRGRAGELFF.

This clone has only a few counts. J is TRBJ1-3 and V is TRBV1. TRBV1 is described as a pseudogene. The CDR3 runs 14 residues. The CDR3 coding sequence is TGCACCAGCAGCCAAGAGAGGGGGGGGAACACCATATATTTT. It translates to CTSSQERGGNTIYF.

This clone has only one observation. The J gene is TRBJ2-1, the V gene TRBV5-4; TRBD1 matches 10 bases. Per the germline V gene, CDR1 is SGHNT and CDR2 is YYREEE (reference sequence). The CDR3 is made up of 17 amino acids. V lost 2 bases, J lost 8 bases, and 13 bases stayed unmatched. This CDR3 reads CASSLPPTGGASHEQFF. The DNA for the CDR3 is TGTGCCAGCAGCTTACCCCCGACAGGGGGCGCCTCCCATGAGCAGTTCTTC. Combining the CDR3 with reference TRBV5-4 and TRBJ2-1 gives the whole variable domain ETGVTQSPTHLIKTRGQQVTLRCSSQSGHNTVSWYQQALGQGPQFIFQYYREEENGRGNFPPRFSGLQFPNYSSELNVNALELDDSALYLCASSLPPTGGASHEQFFGPGTRLTVL.

The gene calls are TRBV28 and TRBJ1-5, with a weak D call TRBD1 (6 bases). Germline-derived CDR1 and CDR2 are MDHEN and SYDVKM. V was pared by 6 bases and J by 3 bases, with 15 bases between. The CDR3 covers 15 residues. CDR3 sequence reads: CASRAKQGFNQPQHF. CDR3 nucleotides: TGTGCCAGCAGGGCCAAACAGGGATTCAATCAGCCCCAGCATTTT.

The rearrangement uses TRBV29-1 and TRBJ1-5; possible D gene TRBD1, 5 bases. This CDR3 region has 13 residues. Germline loops: CDR1 SQVTM, CDR2 ANQGSEA. V was clipped by 4 bases and J by 6 bases, with 13 bases between them. The CDR3 bases are TGCAGCGTTGTCGGGGGATCAGGTCAGCCCCAGCATTTT. Its protein product is CSVVGGSGQPQHF.

This clone was observed a handful of times. The rearrangement links TRBV30 to TRBJ1-5; D might be TRBD1 (6 bases). This CDR3 has 14 amino acids. Trimming took 5 bases from V and 6 from J, leaving 17 bases between them. In germline, CDR1 is GTSNPN, CDR2 SVGIG (reference sequence). The CDR3 region is CAWSPPGESQPQHF. The CDR3 nucleotides read TGTGCCTGGTCCCCACCAGGGGAGAGTCAGCCCCAGCATTTT.

To note about this clone: The junction departs from the called germline gene at one end, perhaps through a read error. Written as DNA, the CDR3 is TGTGCCAGCAGTTCCAGGGGGCCGCGGGATGGCCACACCTTC. It translates to CASSSRGPRDGHTF. The chain joins TRBV6-5 to TRBJ1-2; the match to TRBD1 covers 8 bases. The CDR3 runs to 14 residues. CDR1 and CDR2 from the germline V gene are MNHEY and SVGAGI.

The rearrangement links TRBV6-5 to TRBJ2-5; TRBD1 is a possible D gene (6 bases). Germline-derived CDR1 and CDR2 are MNHEY and SVGAGI. This CDR3 is 13 amino acids long. Trimming took 8 bases from V and 5 from J, leaving 15 bases between them. CDR3 residues: CASGTRGFETQYF. The CDR3 nucleotides are TGTGCCAGCGGGACACGGGGTTTTGAGACCCAGTACTTC.

The chain links TRBV5-1 to TRBJ2-7; 10 bases fit TRBD1. The V segment lost 4 bases and the J segment 2 bases; nucleotides outside the gene matches: 3. This CDR3 spans 14 amino acids. Germline CDR1 and CDR2: SGHRS and YFSETQ. The CDR3 nucleotides are TGCGCCAGCAGCCCCGGGACAGGGGCCTACGAGCAGTACTTC. Translated: CASSPGTGAYEQYF.

The chain has TRBV27 and TRBJ2-5; 11 bases line up with TRBD1. The length of the CDR3 is 16 residues. Germline trimming cut 4 bases from V and 4 bases from J; bases unmatched to any gene: 8. Per the germline V gene, CDR1 is MNHEY and CDR2 is SMNVEV (reference sequence). CDR3 sequence (DNA): TGTGCCAGCAGTTCGACCGGACAGGGGGCTGGAGAGACCCAGTACTTC. Translated: CASSSTGQGAGETQYF.

This clone is medium-sized (0.01 to 0.1%) in the sample. V is TRBV27 and J is TRBJ2-7, with 11 positions matching TRBD2. Trimming removed 4 bases from V and 3 bases from J; junction bases left unmatched: 8. Germline V gives CDR1 MNHEY, CDR2 SMNVEV (reference sequence). The CDR3 length is 16 residues. The CDR3 protein is CASSSIAGGDRYEQYF. The CDR3 region has the DNA TGTGCCAGCAGTTCTATAGCGGGGGGGGACCGCTACGAGCAGTACTTC.

The chain carries TRBV2 and TRBJ2-7; perhaps TRBD2 as D (5 bases). Germline lookup yields CDR1 SNHLY and CDR2 FYNNEI. This CDR3 spans 15 amino acids. Trimming took 1 base from V and 6 from J, leaving 16 bases between them. As DNA, the CDR3 is TGTGCCAGCAGTGAAGAAGGGCGGGCATATGGCGAGCAGTACTTC. It yields the protein CASSEEGRAYGEQYF.

The genes are TRBV28 and TRBJ2-1; D is perhaps TRBD1 (6 bases). Trimming stripped 7 bases from V and 6 bases from J, with 22 bases between. Germline V gene lookup returns CDR1 MDHEN and CDR2 SYDVKM. This CDR3 contains 16 residues. The DNA for the CDR3 is TGTGCCAGCACCCTTTGGGGGCAGGGTAGGGGCAATGAGCAGTTCTTC. Amino acids: CASTLWGQGRGNEQFF.

The chain has TRBV5-1 and TRBJ2-7, with TRBD2 matching over 7 bases. This CDR3 spans 15 amino acids. V gave up 4 bases and J gave up 4 bases; unmatched junction bases: 11. Germline assignment: CDR1 SGHRS and CDR2 YFSETQ. The CDR3 loop reads CASSTGTTLSYEQYF. The CDR3 DNA reads TGCGCCAGCAGCACCGGGACTACTCTCTCTTACGAGCAGTACTTC. Variable domain in full (rest from reference TRBV5-1 and TRBJ2-7): KAGVTQTPRYLIKTRGQQVTLSCSPISGHRSVSWYQQTPGQGLQFLFEYFSETQRNKGNFPGRFSGRQFSNSRSEMNVSTLELGDSALYLCASSTGTTLSYEQYFGPGTRLTVT.

J is TRBJ2-3 and V is TRBV28; 10 nucleotides line up with TRBD2. The CDR3 length is 15 residues. CDR1 MDHEN and CDR2 SYDVKM come from the germline V gene. J gave up 2 bases and V 7 bases, and 6 bases lay outside the gene matches. CDR3 sequence: CASNHLAGDTDTQYF. The DNA of the CDR3 is TGTGCCAGCAACCACCTAGCGGGGGACACAGATACGCAGTATTTT.

A remark on this clone: Different DNA sequences within this sample yield the same CDR3. CDR3 loop: CASSVEPGDGYTF. The DNA for the CDR3 is TGTGCCAGCAGCGTAGAGCCGGGGGATGGCTACACCTTC. This chain connects TRBV9 to TRBJ1-2, with D perhaps matching TRBD1 (5 bases). This CDR3 region has 13 residues. Germline CDR1 SGDLS, CDR2 YYNGEE. V was trimmed by 0 bases and J by 6 bases, leaving 9 bases between them.

The J gene is TRBJ1-1, the V gene TRBV6-2 or TRBV6-3; D is uncertain. In germline, CDR1 is MNHEY, CDR2 SVGEGT. The CDR3 is 12 amino acids. V was cut by 0 bases and J by 8 bases, with 7 bases left in between. The CDR3 nucleotides are TGTGCCAGCAGTTACTCGAGGCTCGAAGCTTTCTTT. Translation gives CASSYSRLEAFF.

This rearrangement joins TRBV2 to TRBJ1-2; no clear D. Looked up from germline, CDR1 is SNHLY and CDR2 is FYNNEI. This CDR3 spans 14 amino acids. V was pared by 4 bases and J by 6 bases, with 15 bases between. In nucleotides, the CDR3 is TGTGCCAGCAGTGGCATGTCGGCTAGCGATGGCTACACCTTC. It specifies CASSGMSASDGYTF.

V is TRBV5-1 and J is TRBJ2-7; D not certain. The CDR3 is 12 amino acids. V was shortened by 4 bases and J by 3 bases, with 8 bases between the two germline ends. Germline V CDR1 and CDR2: SGHRS, YFSETQ. The CDR3 DNA follows: TGCGCCAGCAGCCCCGACTTCTACGAGCAGTACTTC. Protein: CASSPDFYEQYF.

This clone has just one count. The CDR3 sequence: CASSLTGALEAKNIQYF. The DNA of the CDR3 is TGCGCCAGCAGCTTGACAGGGGCCCTAGAAGCCAAAAACATTCAGTACTTC. The V and J genes are TRBV5-1 and TRBJ2-4; 7 bases fit TRBD1. The V gene end was trimmed by 1 base and the J gene end by 0 bases; junction bases not matched to a gene: 7. The CDR3 contains 17 residues. The germline gives CDR1 SGHRS, CDR2 YFSETQ.

V gene TRBV5-5 combines with J gene TRBJ1-2; D might be TRBD1 (5 bases). The CDR3 spans 14 residues. The V end lost 0 bases, the J end lost 5 bases, and 11 bases lay between the germline ends. Germline V lookup: CDR1 SGHKS, CDR2 YYEKEE (reference sequence). CDR3 in amino acids: CASSLDRGPYGYTF. For the CDR3, the DNA is TGTGCCAGCAGCTTGGATAGGGGTCCTTATGGCTACACCTTC. Full variable domain (remainder filled in from reference TRBV5-5 and TRBJ1-2): DAGVTQSPTHLIKTRGQQVTLRCSPISGHKSVSWYQQVLGQGPQFIFQYYEKEERGRGNFPDRFSARQFPNYSSELNVNALLLGDSALYLCASSLDRGPYGYTFGSGTRLTVV.

The gene calls are TRBV7-2 and TRBJ1-5; unclear D gene. The CDR3 length is 13 residues. Germline-derived CDR1 and CDR2 are SGHTA and FQGNSA. The ends were cut back, 1 base at V and 7 bases at J, with 8 bases in the middle. The CDR3 nucleotides read TGTGCCAGCAGCTTAGGGGGAGCCCAGCCCCAGCATTTT. Translated: CASSLGGAQPQHF.

The chain uses TRBV27 and TRBJ2-7; D gene ambiguous. The CDR3 has 15 residues. The ends were cut back, 3 bases at V and 0 bases at J, with 12 bases in the middle. CDR1 and CDR2 from the germline V gene are MNHEY and SMNVEV (reference sequence). The CDR3 region is CASSLVVAPSYEQYF. The DNA of the CDR3 is TGTGCCAGCAGTTTGGTAGTAGCCCCCTCCTACGAGCAGTACTTC.

The chain uses TRBV10-3 and TRBJ2-7, with D unclear. The germline CDR1 and CDR2 sequences are ENHRY and SYGVKD. Between the trimmed V and J ends, which lost 10 bases and 7 bases, there was a span of 14 bases. The CDR3 is 11 amino acids. The CDR3 sequence: CATESDREQYF. The CDR3, as DNA: TGTGCCACGGAAAGCGATCGGGAGCAGTACTTC.